The T cell receptor beta chain under discussion was sequenced for a study of beta chain features in type 1 diabetes listed by TCRdb under 2018. About the investigation overall: Mean age, gender distribution, total cell number and subset yield did not differ between patients and healthy donors. Across all samples, fewer than 130 million sorted cells were examined, and cell number per subset correlated strongly with RNA yield. The study compared the TCRB repertoires of sorted circulating CD4+ T cell subsets in recently diagnosed type 1 diabetes patients with those in matched healthy donors. Regulatory and stem cell-like memory subsets were isolated from only 8 patients and roughly 8 healthy donors, whereas naive and central memory subsets came from all 28 donors.

Study-wide conclusions, independent of this receptor: HLA sub-analyses involved small numbers of individuals, so any influence of HLA type on TCRB rearrangement remained unresolved. Type 1 diabetes patients showed a moderate but significant shortening of TCRB CDR3 length in all four CD4+ subsets. Fewer insertions and more nucleotide deletions at VDJ recombination sites were observed in patients with type 1 diabetes, implying thymic rearrangement abnormalities. Because cDNA was sequenced instead of genomic DNA, highly expressing activated cells could be over-represented, though the groups showed no difference in activation or CD3 levels. Naive, central memory and regulatory TCRB repertoires appeared to be more alike among patients than among healthy donors. PCR may preferentially amplify shorter templates, but because patient and control samples were amplified and corrected together, any resulting skew would affect both groups equally.

Each donor gave one peripheral blood draw, approximately 110 mL on average, collected into heparinised tubes. A BD FACSAria II and a panel including CD45RO, CCR7, CD25, CD127, CD95 and CD27 were used to sort naive, central memory, regulatory and stem cell-like memory CD4+ T cells. A purity above 98% was achieved for all sorted populations. PBMCs were separated immediately by Lymphoprep density gradient centrifugation and were stained directly, without being cultured. So that batch effects would be minimized, each experiment stained and sorted samples in pairs, pairing one healthy donor with one patient. From the cysteine up to the phenylalanine, the CDR3 has a length of 15 residues. The entry retains the CDR3 DNA only, 45 bases that are in frame from base 1. V loses 7 bases, J loses 0 bases, and the germline ends lie 15 bases apart. For CDR1 and CDR2, the germline V gene lists SNHLY and FYNNEI. The entire amount of isolated RNA was reverse transcribed using the High Capacity cDNA Reverse Transcription Kit, so the sequenced TCRB transcripts were expressed ones. Deep immunoSEQ sequencing was performed on naive, central memory and regulatory T cell samples, with an average of about 3.6 million total reads per sample. Sorted cells were lysed in RLT buffer, and RNA was extracted using DNase-treated RNeasy Micro or Mini kits according to cell number. Each cell subset was processed separately to prevent cross-contamination, with patient and healthy donor samples processed together. The immunoSEQ multiplex PCR was used to amplify TCRB sequences from cDNA, generating 87-bp fragments that spanned the CDR3 region. Sequencing of the amplicons was performed on the Illumina HiSeq platform. The source study handled its data this way. PCR bias was corrected computationally using synthetic template baselines, and reads within Hamming distance 2 were collapsed, with unmergeable singletons discarded. Reads were aligned against IMGT so that V, D and J genes, CDR3 length and insertions or deletions at six rearrangement sites could be assigned. Within each subset, clonotype counts were normalized to sorted cell number, after which true diversity and Gini coefficients were computed with the tcR R package. Repertoire sharing was quantified using the overlap coefficient calculated on TCRB nucleotide sequences. In TCRdb, the immuneACCESS table is reduced to in-frame sequences with V and J assigned. These tables do not hold every clone; where another copy was compared, an unresolved V gene accounts for under half, and the others remain unexplained. That table is the source of V, J and clone size, and D and trimming were worked out from the DNA. Here the sample has 330,000 or so clones; roughly 15% occur a single time. The ten largest make up about 6.7% of the sample.

For this clone: This clone's antigen is unknown. The input lacks base qualities; no much larger clone sits a single base away.

This TCR came from a man under 40 in good health. The sequenced sample consisted of central memory CD4+ T cells from blood. This receptor chain uses TRBV2 and TRBJ1-1; a tentative D match to TRBD1 spans 6 bases. In nucleotide form, the sequence is TGTGCCAGCACCCTTGAAGGACAGATGAACACTGAAGCTTTCTTT. This is translated as CASTLEGQMNTEAFF.